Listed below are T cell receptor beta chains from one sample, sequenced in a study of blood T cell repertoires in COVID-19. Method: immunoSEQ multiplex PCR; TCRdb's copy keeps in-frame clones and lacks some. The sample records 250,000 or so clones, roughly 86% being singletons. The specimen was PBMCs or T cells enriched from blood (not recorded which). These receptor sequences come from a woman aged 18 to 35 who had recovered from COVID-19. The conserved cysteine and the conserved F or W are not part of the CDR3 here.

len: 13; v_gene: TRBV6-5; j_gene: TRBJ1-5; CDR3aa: ASRRQGRSNQPQH
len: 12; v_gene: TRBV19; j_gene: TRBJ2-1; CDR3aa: ASSIVALAVEQF
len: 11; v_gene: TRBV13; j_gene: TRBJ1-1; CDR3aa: ASSPKLSTEAF
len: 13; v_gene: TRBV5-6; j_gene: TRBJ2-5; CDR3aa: ASSFLLQGQETQY
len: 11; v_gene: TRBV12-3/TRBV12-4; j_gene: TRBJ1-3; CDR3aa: ASRVNEGNTIY
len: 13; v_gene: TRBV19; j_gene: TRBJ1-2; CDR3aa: ASSVVAAKNYGYT
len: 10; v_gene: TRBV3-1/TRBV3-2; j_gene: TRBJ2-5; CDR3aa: ASSQGGETQY
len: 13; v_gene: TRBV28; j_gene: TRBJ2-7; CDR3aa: ASSTRREAPYEQY
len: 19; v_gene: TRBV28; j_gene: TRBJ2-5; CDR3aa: ASDNFSGSPLPGVVIETQY
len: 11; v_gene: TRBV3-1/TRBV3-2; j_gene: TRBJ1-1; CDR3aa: ASREDRMTEAF
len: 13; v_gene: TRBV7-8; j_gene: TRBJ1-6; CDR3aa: ASSPRAALNSPLH
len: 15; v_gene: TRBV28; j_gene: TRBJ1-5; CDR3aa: ASSSGPLAGSNQPQH
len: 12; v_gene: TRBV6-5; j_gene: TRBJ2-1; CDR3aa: ASGVTIAGNEQF
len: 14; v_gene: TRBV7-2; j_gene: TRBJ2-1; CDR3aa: ASSMGLARKYNEQF